These T cell receptor beta chains were read from a single sample in a study of T-cell memory formation after mild COVID-19. A single record per CDR3 protein comes from TCRdb applying MiXCR to the 5' RACE reads. The top ten hold about 3.8% of the sample, which has roughly 160,000 distinct CDR3 sequences, about 9.9% seen once. The source material was PBMCs or a T cell subset sorted from them (not recorded which). The origin of the receptors is a man younger than 35 who had mild COVID-19 (a few samples of this study predate the infection). Cell type and time point are not known. CDR3s include the opening cysteine and the closing phenylalanine or tryptophan. A D gene is named only where the DNA matches it firmly. Size values are once, few and many counts, or a class for expanded clones, and some rows have none.

cdr3_aa cdr3_nt v_call clone_size d_call j_call
CASSLEGRGTIYF TGTGCCAGCAGCTTGGAAGGAAGGGGCACCATATATTTT TRBV5-6 few NA TRBJ1-3
CASSQAPAGRSSYNSPLHF TGCGCCAGCAGCCAAGCCCCTGCGGGGAGAAGCTCCTATAATTCACCCCTCCACTTT TRBV4-3 few NA TRBJ1-6
CASRGPGVLSRELFF TGCGCCAGCAGGGGGCCCGGGGTTTTGTCCAGGGAGCTGTTTTTT TRBV10-2 NA NA TRBJ2-2
CASSPGTSNQPQHF TGCGCCAGCAGTCCCGGGACTAGCAATCAGCCCCAGCATTTT TRBV5-1 few NA TRBJ1-5
CASSLGQSNEKLFF TGTGCCAGCAGCTTAGGACAGAGTAATGAAAAACTGTTTTTT TRBV7-9 NA NA TRBJ1-4
CASSLTGGGRYTGELFF TGTGCCAGCAGCTTAACCGGCGGGGGGCGGTACACCGGGGAGCTGTTTTTT TRBV7-3 NA TRBD2 TRBJ2-2
CASSKQGKGNQPQHF TGTGCCAGCAGTAAACAGGGTAAGGGCAATCAGCCCCAGCATTTT TRBV6-1 once NA TRBJ1-5
CASSDGTSGGRLGTGELFF TGTGCCAGCAGTGACGGCACTAGCGGGGGCCGGTTAGGCACCGGGGAGCTGTTTTTT TRBV25-1 NA TRBD2 TRBJ2-2
CASSTQAFDQPQHF TGTGCCAGCAGTACACAGGCTTTCGATCAGCCCCAGCATTTT TRBV12-3/TRBV12-4 few NA TRBJ1-5
CASSLSPGRQPQHF TGTGCCAGCAGCTTATCCCCAGGGAGACAGCCCCAGCATTTT TRBV11-2 NA NA TRBJ1-5
CASSYSRDRYQPQHF TGTGCCAGCAGTTACTCGAGGGACAGGTACCAGCCCCAGCATTTT TRBV6-5 few TRBD1 TRBJ1-5
CASSQAGGPYNEQFF TGTGCCAGCAGCCAAGCGGGGGGGCCCTACAATGAGCAGTTCTTC TRBV7-9 few TRBD2 TRBJ2-1
CASSSTNRAAAFF TGTGCCAGCAGCTCCACCAACAGGGCGGCGGCTTTCTTT TRBV7-2 few NA TRBJ1-1
CASSTGAISNQPQHF TGTGCCAGCTCGACAGGGGCGATTTCCAATCAGCCCCAGCATTTT TRBV7-9 NA TRBD1 TRBJ1-5
CASSYFPGLAAQETQYF TGTGCCAGCAGTTACTTTCCGGGACTAGCGGCGCAAGAGACCCAGTACTTC TRBV6-5 NA TRBD2 TRBJ2-5
CASMRTGELNEQFF TGTGCCAGCATGAGGACAGGGGAATTGAATGAGCAGTTCTTC TRBV2 NA TRBD1 TRBJ2-1
CASSLLGVERNTQYF TGTGCCAGCAGCTTACTGGGGGTGGAGAGAAATACGCAGTATTTT TRBV7-3 few NA TRBJ2-3
CASADRGSNNEQFF TGTGCCAGCGCAGACAGGGGGAGCAACAATGAGCAGTTCTTC TRBV7-9 NA TRBD1 TRBJ2-1
CASSPRTGGGSPLHF TGTGCCAGCAGCCCTCGGACAGGGGGGGGGTCACCCCTCCACTTT TRBV12-3/TRBV12-4 NA TRBD1 TRBJ1-6
CASRPMTGQGPQHF TGTGCCAGCAGACCGATGACAGGGCAAGGGCCCCAGCATTTT TRBV2 few TRBD1 TRBJ1-5
CASSQFRGEETQYF TGCGCCAGCAGCCAATTCCGTGGAGAAGAGACCCAGTACTTC TRBV4-3 many NA TRBJ2-5
CASSQTISDTQYF TGCGCCAGCAGCCAGACCATAAGCGATACGCAGTATTTT TRBV4-3 NA NA TRBJ2-3
CATSGVASTDTQYF TGTGCCACCTCCGGGGTAGCTAGCACAGATACGCAGTATTTT TRBV18 few NA TRBJ2-3
CASSPLDGFSGNTIYF TGTGCCAGCTCACCATTAGACGGCTTCTCTGGAAACACCATATATTTT TRBV18 NA NA TRBJ1-3